A single sample gave rise to the 29 T cell receptor beta chains below, sequenced in a study of shared clonotypes between healthy human individuals. Measured with immunoSEQ multiplex PCR; TCRdb has only the in-frame clones, and not every one. The sample holds hundreds of thousands of clones, around 93% seen once. Naive CD8 cells were CD45RO-negative, positively selected for CCR7, excluding terminally differentiated effector memory CD45RA+ cells. Material: naive CD8+ T cells sorted from blood. Source of these receptors: a man aged 25 to 45 in good health.

This clone was seen only a few times. This sequence joins TRBV7-6 and TRBJ2-2, with D uncertain. From germline, CDR1 is SGHVS and CDR2 FNYEAQ. This CDR3 is built from 15 residues. V lost 2 bases, J lost 5 bases, and 12 bases lay in between. The CDR3, as DNA: TGTGCCAGCAGCTTATCCCCGGAAGCAACCGGGGAGCTGTTTTTT. It translates to CASSLSPEATGELFF.

This clone has just a few counts. This chain uses TRBV2 with TRBJ1-2; a weak D match, TRBD1 (5 bases). Trimming took off 1 base at V and 0 bases at J, with 12 bases between the two ends. CDR1 is SNHLY, CDR2 FYNNEI, per germline. This CDR3 has 16 residues. The CDR3 loop is CASSEGRGRANYGYTF. The CDR3 region has the DNA TGTGCCAGCAGTGAAGGAAGGGGTCGCGCTAACTATGGCTACACCTTC.

The V and J genes are TRBV27 and TRBJ1-4, with TRBD1 matching 9 bases. CDR1 and CDR2 from the germline V gene are MNHEY and SMNVEV (reference sequence). V lost 3 bases and J lost 7; bases outside the gene matches: 6. The CDR3 length is 15 residues. In nucleotides, the CDR3 is TGTGCCAGCAGTTTTTGGGGACAGGGAGGTGAAAAACTGTTTTTT. It yields the protein CASSFWGQGGEKLFF.

V is TRBV27 and J is TRBJ1-1; no clear D gene. The V end was cut by 3 bases, the J end by 0 bases, with 5 bases between. The CDR3 extends over 13 amino acids. CDR1 MNHEY and CDR2 SMNVEV come from the germline V gene (reference sequence). The CDR3: CASSFHMNTEAFF. Here the CDR3 DNA reads TGTGCCAGCAGTTTCCACATGAACACTGAAGCTTTCTTT.

The chain joins TRBV6-5 to TRBJ2-7; 7 bases line up with TRBD2. Germline V CDR1 and CDR2: MNHEY, SVGAGI. The CDR3 sequence is 15 residues long. J was trimmed by 4 bases and V by 3 bases; bases with no gene match: 9. The CDR3 region is CASSYGRGGGYEQYF. In DNA form, the CDR3 reads TGTGCCAGCAGTTATGGGAGGGGAGGTGGGTACGAGCAGTACTTC.

The V gene is TRBV2, the J gene TRBJ2-3, with D possibly matching TRBD1 (5 bases). Germline CDR1 is SNHLY and CDR2 is FYNNEI. The CDR3 length is 12 residues. The V gene lost 6 bases and the J gene lost 7 bases, with 11 bases spanning the gap. This chain's CDR3 is CASRDRFYTQYF. CDR3 DNA: TGTGCCAGCAGAGACAGATTTTATACGCAGTATTTT.

The chain employs TRBV5-1 and TRBJ2-7, with 11 bases aligning to TRBD2. V trimming: 0 bases; J trimming: 2 bases; junction bases outside the gene matches: 4. This CDR3 is built from 16 residues. Germline CDR1 is SGHRS and CDR2 is YFSETQ. In DNA form, the CDR3 reads TGCGCCAGCAGCTTGGCTGGGACTAGCGGTGCCTACGAGCAGTACTTC. Translation: CASSLAGTSGAYEQYF. The full variable domain, with the rest looked up from reference TRBV5-1 and TRBJ2-7, is KAGVTQTPRYLIKTRGQQVTLSCSPISGHRSVSWYQQTPGQGLQFLFEYFSETQRNKGNFPGRFSGRQFSNSRSEMNVSTLELGDSALYLCASSLAGTSGAYEQYFGPGTRLTVT.

CDR3 sequence reads: CATWGRQETQYF. In DNA, the CDR3 is TGTGCCACGTGGGGCCGCCAAGAGACCCAGTACTTC. The V call is TRBV28, the J call TRBJ2-5, with a possible D match to TRBD1 (5 bases). This CDR3 contains 12 residues. CDR1 and CDR2 from the germline V gene are MDHEN and SYDVKM. Trimming cost V 10 bases and J 1 base, with 10 bases left between them.

As regards this clone: It is unclear where the CDR3 begins or ends on the DNA, so no DNA is shown, and the CDR3 is as TCRdb lists it. The rearrangement uses TRBV7-9 and TRBJ1-5. A total of 17 residues make up the CDR3, ends included. In germline, CDR1 is SEHNR, CDR2 FQNEAQ (reference sequence). The chain's CDR3 is CASSTWGEGSGPDTLTF.

At least ten counts were recorded for this clone. The chain combines TRBV11-2 with TRBJ2-2; TRBD1 matches at 11 bases. Germline CDR1 SGHAT, CDR2 FQNNGV. The CDR3 length is 18 residues. V shed 5 bases and J 3 bases; nucleotides not matched to a gene: 11. CDR3 protein: CASSLLPGQGVDTGELFF. In nucleotides, the CDR3 is TGTGCCAGCAGCCTGTTACCGGGACAGGGGGTCGACACCGGGGAGCTGTTTTTT.

This rearrangement joins TRBV11-2 to TRBJ1-2; perhaps TRBD1 as D (5 bases). The CDR3 has 15 amino acids. Germline assignment: CDR1 SGHAT and CDR2 FQNNGV. Trimming removed 2 bases at V and 5 bases at J, with 15 bases between. The CDR3 is CASSLYGGSFYGYTF. CDR3 bases: TGTGCCAGCAGCTTATACGGGGGGTCCTTTTATGGCTACACCTTC. Full variable domain (outside the CDR3, taken from reference TRBV11-2 and TRBJ1-2): EAGVAQSPRYKIIEKRQSVAFWCNPISGHATLYWYQQILGQGPKLLIQFQNNGVVDDSQLPKDRFSAERLKGVDSTLKIQPAKLEDSAVYLCASSLYGGSFYGYTFGSGTRLTVV.

The V and J genes are TRBV4-1 and TRBJ2-7, with 10 bases that match TRBD1. The V segment lost 5 bases and the J segment 7 bases; nucleotides outside the gene matches: 11. This CDR3 spans 15 amino acids. The germline CDR1 and CDR2 sequences are MGHRA and YSYEKL. As DNA, the CDR3 is TGCGCCAGCAGCGGCCGATCCGGGACAGGGGAAGAGCAGTACTTC. The encoded protein is CASSGRSGTGEEQYF.

V gene TRBV2 combines with J gene TRBJ2-1, with 7 positions matching TRBD2. This CDR3 region has 16 residues. The J segment lost 6 bases and the V segment lost 5 bases, leaving 13 bases of the junction unmatched. Germline V lookup: CDR1 SNHLY, CDR2 FYNNEI. CDR3 sequence: CASSQAGESPFNEQFF. The DNA for the CDR3 is TGTGCCAGCAGTCAGGCGGGAGAGAGTCCCTTCAATGAGCAGTTCTTC. Based on the CDR3 plus reference TRBV2 and TRBJ2-1, the full variable domain is EPEVTQTPSHQVTQMGQEVILRCVPISNHLYFYWYRQILGQKVEFLVSFYNNEISEKSEIFDDQFSVERPDGSNFTLKIRSTKLEDSAMYFCASSQAGESPFNEQFFGPGTRLTVL.

This chain links TRBV28 with TRBJ1-2; 7 bases match TRBD1. This CDR3 spans 18 amino acids. V shed 5 bases, J shed 4 bases, and the junction held 19 bases outside the gene matches. The V gene's germline CDR1 is MDHEN and CDR2 SYDVKM. Here the CDR3 reads CASSRYPTGFVRIYGYTF. The CDR3, as DNA: TGTGCCAGCAGTCGGTATCCGACAGGGTTTGTTCGTATCTATGGCTACACCTTC.

The J gene is TRBJ1-5, the V gene TRBV28; possible D gene TRBD1, 6 bases. This CDR3 has 17 amino acids. Germline loops: CDR1 MDHEN, CDR2 SYDVKM. The V and J ends lost 5 bases and 1 base respectively, with 18 bases between them. This CDR3 reads CASSVSPQGISNQPQHF. In nucleotides, the CDR3 is TGTGCCAGCAGTGTTTCCCCACAGGGCATCAGCAATCAGCCCCAGCATTTT.

The genes are TRBV7-9 and TRBJ1-2; 9 bases agree with TRBD1. This CDR3 is 17 amino acids long. CDR1 and CDR2 (germline): SEHNR, FQNEAQ (reference sequence). The junction had 12 bases not matched to a gene; V was cut back by 3 bases and J by 4 bases. The CDR3 loop reads CASSFLNDGTGSYGYTF. DNA for the CDR3: TGTGCCAGCAGCTTCCTTAATGATGGGACAGGGAGCTATGGCTACACCTTC.

This chain connects TRBV18 to TRBJ2-7, with TRBD1 identical over 11 bases. V shed 3 bases and J 0 bases; nucleotides not matched to a gene: 4. Germline V gene lookup returns CDR1 KGHSH and CDR2 LQKENI. CDR3 length: 16 residues. CDR3 sequence (DNA): TGTGCCAGCTCACCGGACAGGGGGCCCCACTCCTACGAGCAGTACTTC. Protein sequence: CASSPDRGPHSYEQYF.

The chain recombines TRBV10-3 with TRBJ2-2; D is perhaps TRBD1 or TRBD2 (5 bases each). The CDR3 extends over 13 amino acids. CDR1 is ENHRY, CDR2 SYGVKD, per germline. V was pared by 3 bases and J by 6 bases, with 8 bases between. As DNA, the CDR3 is TGTGCCATCAGTGATGAGGGACCCGGGGAGCTGTTTTTT. It codes for CAISDEGPGELFF.

Remarks on this clone: Other DNA sequences in the same sample also yield this CDR3. The V call is TRBV7-8, the J call TRBJ2-7; D gene unclear. The CDR3 consists of 12 residues. V was trimmed by 1 base and J by 4 bases, leaving 5 bases between them. Germline CDR1 reads SGHVS; CDR2 reads FQNEAQ. The CDR3 coding sequence is TGTGCCAGCAGCTTAGTGAGGTACGAGCAGTACTTC. Translation: CASSLVRYEQYF.

The CDR3 DNA sequence: TGTGCCAGCAGTTACGGACAGGGACTGAACACCGGGGAGCTGTTTTTT. As protein: CASSYGQGLNTGELFF. V usage is TRBV5-8 and J usage is TRBJ2-2, with 8 bases lining up with TRBD1. The CDR3 consists of 16 residues. The germline gives CDR1 SGHTS, CDR2 YDEGEE. V trimming: 5 bases; J trimming: 1 base; junction bases outside the gene matches: 7.

The chain is built from TRBV19 and TRBJ1-2, with 7 bases lining up with TRBD1. Unmatched junction bases numbered 10, after V lost 5 bases and J lost 1 base. Germline V CDR1 and CDR2: LNHDA, SQIVND (reference sequence). This CDR3 contains 16 residues. The CDR3 sequence is CASSVEQGVRNYGYTF. CDR3 nucleotide sequence: TGTGCCAGTAGTGTTGAGCAGGGGGTTCGTAACTATGGCTACACCTTC.

Details on this clone: A read error may be the cause here, since a much bigger clone is one base away. Other DNA sequences of this sample code for an identical CDR3. The chain recombines TRBV15 with TRBJ2-3; 8 bases fit TRBD2. CDR1 LNHNV and CDR2 YYDKDF come from the germline V gene (reference sequence). The CDR3 is made up of 14 amino acids. Here the CDR3 reads CATSRGLEADTQYF. In nucleotides, the CDR3 is TGCGCCACCAGCAGGGGACTAGAAGCAGATACGCAGTATTTT.

The genes are TRBV2 and TRBJ2-2; no clear D. V dropped 6 bases and J dropped 0 bases, with 11 bases sitting between them. The germline CDR1 and CDR2 sequences are SNHLY and FYNNEI. The CDR3 spans 15 residues. CDR3 sequence reads: CASRLRHTNTGELFF. The CDR3 DNA is TGTGCCAGCAGACTACGACATACGAACACCGGGGAGCTGTTTTTT.

This chain uses TRBV10-3 with TRBJ2-3; the D gene is possibly TRBD2 (5 bases). V was clipped by 11 bases and J by 1 base, with 16 bases between them. The germline V gene encodes CDR1 ENHRY and CDR2 SYGVKD. The CDR3 totals 14 residues. CDR3 residues: CAGNLATGTDTQYF. The CDR3 bases are TGTGCCGGGAACTTAGCGACGGGCACAGATACGCAGTATTTT.

V usage is TRBV7-2 and J usage is TRBJ2-3; 12 bases are shared with TRBD2. CDR1 and CDR2 (germline): SGHTA, FQGNSA. The CDR3 spans 17 residues. V trimming: 5 bases; J trimming: 0 bases; junction bases outside the gene matches: 6. As DNA, the CDR3 is TGTGCCAGCAGCAAAGGGACTAGCGGGCCGAGCACAGATACGCAGTATTTT. Translation gives CASSKGTSGPSTDTQYF.

CDR3 amino acids: CASSMGGGPNQYF. The CDR3 coding sequence is TGTGCCAGTAGTATGGGAGGAGGGCCGAATCAGTACTTC. V gene TRBV19 combines with J gene TRBJ2-4, with D possibly TRBD2 on 6 matching bases. CDR3 length: 13 amino acids. Germline assignment: CDR1 LNHDA and CDR2 SQIVND (reference sequence). V dropped 3 bases and J dropped 12 bases, with 15 bases sitting between them. The variable domain in full, completed from reference TRBV19 and TRBJ2-4, reads DGGITQSPKYLFRKEGQNVTLSCEQNLNHDAMYWYRQDPGQGLRLIYYSQIVNDFQKGDIAEGYSVSREKKESFPLTVTSAQKNPTAFYLCASSMGGGPNQYFGAGTRLSVL.

This clone came up once. The chain uses TRBV29-1 and TRBJ2-3; D is undetermined. Germline lookup yields CDR1 SQVTM and CDR2 ANQGSEA. The V gene lost 2 bases and the J gene lost 12 bases, with 12 bases spanning the gap. The length of the CDR3 is 11 residues. DNA of the CDR3: TGCAGCGTTGAATCCCACGCCGGACAGTATTTT. Translating it yields CSVESHAGQYF.

This chain connects TRBV27 to TRBJ2-6, with a weak D call TRBD1 (5 bases). V was cut by 4 bases and J by 1 base, with 5 bases left in between. Germline CDR1 and CDR2: MNHEY and SMNVEV (reference sequence). The CDR3 is 14 amino acids. DNA for the CDR3: TGTGCCAGCAGTTGGACATCTGGGGCCAACGTCCTGACTTTC. It codes for CASSWTSGANVLTF.

The chain recombines TRBV14 with TRBJ2-1; 8 nucleotides match TRBD1. Germline V gene sequence: CDR1 SGHDN, CDR2 FVKESK. This CDR3 is built from 17 residues. The V and J ends lost 4 bases and 3 bases, in that order; junction bases with no gene match: 11. The CDR3 loop is CASSPPRTGYGYNEQFF. The CDR3 nucleotides are TGTGCCAGCAGCCCTCCCAGGACAGGGTATGGCTACAATGAGCAGTTCTTC.